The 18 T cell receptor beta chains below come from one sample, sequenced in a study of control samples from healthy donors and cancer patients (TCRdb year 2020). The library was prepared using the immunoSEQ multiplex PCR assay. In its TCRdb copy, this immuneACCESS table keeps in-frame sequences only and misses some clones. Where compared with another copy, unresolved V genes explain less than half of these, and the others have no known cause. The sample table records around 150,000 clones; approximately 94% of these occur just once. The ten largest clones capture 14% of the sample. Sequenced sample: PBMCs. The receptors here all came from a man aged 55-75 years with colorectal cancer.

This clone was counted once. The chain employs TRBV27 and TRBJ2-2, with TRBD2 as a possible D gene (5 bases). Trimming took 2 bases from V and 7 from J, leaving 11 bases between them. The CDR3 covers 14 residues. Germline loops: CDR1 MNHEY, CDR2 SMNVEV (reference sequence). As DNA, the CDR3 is TGTGCCAGCAGTTTACTCGGGGATAGCGGGGAGCTGTTTTTT. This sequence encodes CASSLLGDSGELFF.

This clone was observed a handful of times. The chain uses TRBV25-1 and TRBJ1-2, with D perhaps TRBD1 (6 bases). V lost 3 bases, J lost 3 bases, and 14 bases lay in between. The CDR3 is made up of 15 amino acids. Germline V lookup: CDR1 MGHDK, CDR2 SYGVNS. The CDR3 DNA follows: TGTGCCAGCAGTGACGCAGGGACACCCTACTATGGCTACACCTTC. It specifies CASSDAGTPYYGYTF.

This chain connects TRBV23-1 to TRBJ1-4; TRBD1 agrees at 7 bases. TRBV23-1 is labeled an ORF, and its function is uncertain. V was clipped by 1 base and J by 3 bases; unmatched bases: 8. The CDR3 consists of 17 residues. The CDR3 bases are TGCGCCAGCAGTCAATTCCAGGGGGAGGTGGCTAATGAAAAACTGTTTTTT. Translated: CASSQFQGEVANEKLFF.

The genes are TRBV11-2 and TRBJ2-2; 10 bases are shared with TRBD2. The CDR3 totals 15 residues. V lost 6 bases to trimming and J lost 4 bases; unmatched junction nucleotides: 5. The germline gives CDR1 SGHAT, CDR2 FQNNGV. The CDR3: CASRRLAGLTGELFF. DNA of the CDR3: TGTGCCAGCAGACGACTAGCGGGTCTCACCGGGGAGCTGTTTTTT.

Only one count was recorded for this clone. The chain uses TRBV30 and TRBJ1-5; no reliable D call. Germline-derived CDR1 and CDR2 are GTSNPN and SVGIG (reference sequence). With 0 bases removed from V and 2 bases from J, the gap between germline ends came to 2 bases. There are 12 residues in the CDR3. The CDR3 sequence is CAWSVGNQPQHF. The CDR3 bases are TGTGCCTGGAGTGTAGGCAATCAGCCCCAGCATTTT.

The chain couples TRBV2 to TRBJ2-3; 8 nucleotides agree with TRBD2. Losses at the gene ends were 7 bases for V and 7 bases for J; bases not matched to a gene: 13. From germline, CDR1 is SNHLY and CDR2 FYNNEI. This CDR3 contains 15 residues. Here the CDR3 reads CASTSSGTSWHTQYF. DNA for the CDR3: TGTGCCAGCACCTCATCCGGGACTAGTTGGCATACGCAGTATTTT. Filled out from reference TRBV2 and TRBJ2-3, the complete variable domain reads EPEVTQTPSHQVTQMGQEVILRCVPISNHLYFYWYRQILGQKVEFLVSFYNNEISEKSEIFDDQFSVERPDGSNFTLKIRSTKLEDSAMYFCASTSSGTSWHTQYFGPGTRLTVL.

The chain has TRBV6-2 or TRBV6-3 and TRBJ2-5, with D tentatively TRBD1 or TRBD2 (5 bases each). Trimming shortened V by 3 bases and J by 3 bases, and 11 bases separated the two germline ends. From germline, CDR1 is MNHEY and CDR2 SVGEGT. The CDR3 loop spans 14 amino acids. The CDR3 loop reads CASSYSGLKETQYF. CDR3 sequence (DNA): TGTGCCAGCAGTTATTCGGGGCTTAAAGAGACCCAGTACTTC.

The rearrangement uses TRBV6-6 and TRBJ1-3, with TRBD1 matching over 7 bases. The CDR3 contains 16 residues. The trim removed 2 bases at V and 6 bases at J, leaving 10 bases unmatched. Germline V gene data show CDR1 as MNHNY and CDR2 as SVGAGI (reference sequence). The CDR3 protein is CASSYPRGQRANTIYF. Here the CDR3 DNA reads TGTGCCAGCAGTTACCCCCGGGGACAGAGGGCAAACACCATATATTTT.

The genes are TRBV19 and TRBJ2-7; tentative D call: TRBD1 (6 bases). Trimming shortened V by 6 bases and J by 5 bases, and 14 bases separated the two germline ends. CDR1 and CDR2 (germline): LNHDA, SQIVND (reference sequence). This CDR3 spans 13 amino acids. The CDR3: CASSDRRQDEQYF. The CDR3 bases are TGTGCCAGTAGCGATCGGAGACAGGACGAGCAGTACTTC.

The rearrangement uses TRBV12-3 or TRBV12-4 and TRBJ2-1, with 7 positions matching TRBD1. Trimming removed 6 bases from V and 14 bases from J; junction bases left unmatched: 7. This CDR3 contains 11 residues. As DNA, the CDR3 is TGTGCCAGCAGCACCGGGACAGTCGAGTTCTTC. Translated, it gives CASSTGTVEFF.

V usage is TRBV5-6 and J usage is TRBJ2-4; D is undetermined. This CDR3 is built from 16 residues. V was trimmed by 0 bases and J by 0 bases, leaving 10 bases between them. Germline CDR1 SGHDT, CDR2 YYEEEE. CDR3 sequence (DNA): TGTGCCAGCAGCTTGGCAGCAGACATAGCCAAAAACATTCAGTACTTC. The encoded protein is CASSLAADIAKNIQYF.

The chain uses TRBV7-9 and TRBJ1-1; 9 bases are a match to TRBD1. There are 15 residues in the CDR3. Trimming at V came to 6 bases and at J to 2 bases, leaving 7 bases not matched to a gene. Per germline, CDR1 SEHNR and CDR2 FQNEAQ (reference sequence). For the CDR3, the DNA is TGTGCCAGCAGATCCACAGGGGGCTTAAACACTGAAGCTTTCTTT. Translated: CASRSTGGLNTEAFF.

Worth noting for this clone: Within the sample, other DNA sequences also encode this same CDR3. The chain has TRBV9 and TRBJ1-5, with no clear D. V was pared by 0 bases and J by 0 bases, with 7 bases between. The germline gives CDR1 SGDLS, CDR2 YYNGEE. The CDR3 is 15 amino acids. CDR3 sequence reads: CASSVGADSNQPQHF. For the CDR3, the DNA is TGTGCCAGCAGCGTAGGGGCAGATAGCAATCAGCCCCAGCATTTT.

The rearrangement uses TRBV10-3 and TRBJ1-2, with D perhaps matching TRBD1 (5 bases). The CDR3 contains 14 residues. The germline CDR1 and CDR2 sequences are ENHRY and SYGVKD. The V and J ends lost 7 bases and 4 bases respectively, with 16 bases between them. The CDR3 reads CAINDRAGSYGYTF. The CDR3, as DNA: TGTGCCATCAATGATAGGGCAGGGTCCTATGGCTACACCTTC.

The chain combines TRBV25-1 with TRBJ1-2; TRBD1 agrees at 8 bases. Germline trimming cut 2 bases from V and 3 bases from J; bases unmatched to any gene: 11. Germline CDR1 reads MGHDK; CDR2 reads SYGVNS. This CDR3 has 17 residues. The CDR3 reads CASSEQSPGQAYYGYTF. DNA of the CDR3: TGTGCCAGCAGTGAACAGTCCCCGGGACAGGCGTACTATGGCTACACCTTC.

The chain's CDR3 is CASSVQDVPGTLHF. CDR3 nucleotide sequence: TGTGCCAGCAGCGTGCAAGACGTTCCGGGAACCCTCCACTTT. The rearrangement joins TRBV9 to TRBJ1-6; no firm D call. The CDR3 length is 14 residues. Germline assignment: CDR1 SGDLS and CDR2 YYNGEE. Deletions cut 2 bases from V and 14 bases from J, with 17 bases between.

The CDR3 here is CASTPGQGDEKLFF. CDR3 coding DNA: TGTGCCAGTACCCCGGGACAGGGGGATGAAAAACTGTTTTTT. The chain is built from TRBV19 and TRBJ1-4; TRBD1 matches at 11 bases. This CDR3 spans 14 amino acids. V gave up 7 bases and J gave up 6 bases; unmatched junction bases: 4. Germline V gene data show CDR1 as LNHDA and CDR2 as SQIVND (reference sequence).

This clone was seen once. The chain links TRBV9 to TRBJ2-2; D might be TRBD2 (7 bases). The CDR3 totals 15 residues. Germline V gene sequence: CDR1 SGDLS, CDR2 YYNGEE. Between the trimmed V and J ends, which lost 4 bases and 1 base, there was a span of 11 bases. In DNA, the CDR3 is TGTGCCAGCAGCACGGGGGGCCAGAACACCGGGGAGCTGTTTTTT. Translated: CASSTGGQNTGELFF. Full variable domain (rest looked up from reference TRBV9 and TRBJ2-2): DSGVTQTPKHLITATGQRVTLRCSPRSGDLSVYWYQQSLDQGLQFLIQYYNGEERAKGNILERFSAQQFPDLHSELNLSSLELGDSALYFCASSTGGQNTGELFFGEGSRLTVL.